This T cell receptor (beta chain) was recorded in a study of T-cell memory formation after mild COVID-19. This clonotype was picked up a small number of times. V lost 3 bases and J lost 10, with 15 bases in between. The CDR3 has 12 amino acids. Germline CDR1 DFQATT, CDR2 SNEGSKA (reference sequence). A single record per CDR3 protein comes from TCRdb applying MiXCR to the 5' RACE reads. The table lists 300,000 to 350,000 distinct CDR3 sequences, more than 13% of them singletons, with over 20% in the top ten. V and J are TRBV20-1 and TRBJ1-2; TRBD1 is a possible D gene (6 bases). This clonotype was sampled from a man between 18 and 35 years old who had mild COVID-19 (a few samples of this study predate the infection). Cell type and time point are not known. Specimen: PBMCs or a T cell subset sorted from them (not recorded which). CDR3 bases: TGCAGTGCTAGGGGGAGGGGGAACGACTACACCTTC. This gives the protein CSARGRGNDYTF.